These 26 T cell receptor beta chains share one sample of origin, sequenced in a study of T cells in Graves' hyperthyroidism and ophthalmopathy. Amplification of TCR beta CDR3 regions was performed using RNA transcripts as template. Primed by the HTBI set, a first-round RT-PCR was run on the TCR CDR3. TCRdb independently ran MiXCR on the multiplex PCR reads; one entry per CDR3 protein. In the table there are under 400,000 distinct CDR3 sequences, approximately 15% of which are singletons. The sample taken for sequencing was blood. The receptors here all came from a man aged 25 to 40 with Graves' hyperthyroidism.

This clonotype was counted ten times or more. V is TRBV28 and J is TRBJ2-5; D possibly uses TRBD1 or TRBD2 (6 bases each). V was clipped by 10 bases and J by 1 base, with 13 bases between them. This CDR3 is built from 13 residues. CDR1 MDHEN and CDR2 SYDVKM come from the germline V gene. CDR3 sequence: CAMSGASQETQYF. CDR3 in DNA: TGTGCCATGTCGGGGGCGAGCCAAGAGACCCAGTACTTC. Complete variable domain (other parts from reference TRBV28 and TRBJ2-5): DVKVTQSSRYLVKRTGEKVFLECVQDMDHENMFWYRQDPGLGLRLIYFSYDVKMKEKGDIPEGYSVSREKKERFSLILESASTNQTSMYLCAMSGASQETQYFGPGTRLLVL.

This clonotype appeared many times. The chain employs TRBV11-2 and TRBJ2-2, with 10 bases identical to TRBD2. From germline, CDR1 is SGHAT and CDR2 FQNNGV. J lost 2 bases, V lost 5 bases, and 5 bases had no gene match. The CDR3 is made up of 16 amino acids. CDR3 coding DNA: TGTGCCAGCAGCCCGGGACTAGCGCGAAACACCGGGGAGCTGTTTTTT. It specifies CASSPGLARNTGELFF.

The V gene is TRBV6-6, the J gene TRBJ1-6; no clear D. The CDR3 has 12 residues. The V and J ends lost 1 base and 10 bases respectively, with 5 bases between them. Germline lookup yields CDR1 MNHNY and CDR2 SVGAGI (reference sequence). The CDR3 DNA reads as TGTGCCAGCAGTTACTGGAGGTCACCCCTCCACTTT. Translating it yields CASSYWRSPLHF.

This clonotype was counted many times. This chain uses TRBV7-2 with TRBJ2-1, with D perhaps TRBD2 (7 bases). The CDR3 is 14 amino acids. Trimming removed 5 bases from V and 7 bases from J, with 15 bases in between. The germline gives CDR1 SGHTA, CDR2 FQGNSA. As DNA, the CDR3 is TGTGCCAGCAGCCCCAGCCGGGGGGCAAATGAGCAGTTCTTC. Residues: CASSPSRGANEQFF.

This clonotype was observed at least ten times. The chain has TRBV11-2 and TRBJ1-1, with a possible D match to TRBD1 (6 bases). Trimming left V 6 bases short and J 4 bases short, with 12 bases between. CDR1 and CDR2 (germline): SGHAT, FQNNGV. This CDR3 contains 13 residues. The CDR3 region is CASSPTGSTEAFF. CDR3 DNA: TGTGCCAGCAGTCCCACAGGGTCCACTGAAGCTTTCTTT. The variable domain in full, with the rest retrieved from reference TRBV11-2 and TRBJ1-1, is EAGVAQSPRYKIIEKRQSVAFWCNPISGHATLYWYQQILGQGPKLLIQFQNNGVVDDSQLPKDRFSAERLKGVDSTLKIQPAKLEDSAVYLCASSPTGSTEAFFGQGTRLTVV.

The chain combines TRBV20-1 with TRBJ2-7; the match to TRBD1 covers 10 bases. Germline lookup yields CDR1 DFQATT and CDR2 SNEGSKA (reference sequence). The length of the CDR3 is 15 residues. V shed 2 bases and J 6 bases; nucleotides not matched to a gene: 10. The CDR3 here is CSARSPWWTGGEQYF. CDR3 nucleotides: TGCAGTGCTAGATCCCCGTGGTGGACAGGGGGCGAGCAGTACTTC.

This clonotype appeared a single time. This chain connects TRBV7-9 to TRBJ1-5, with TRBD1 as a possible D gene (5 bases). The CDR3 is 12 residues long. V was pared by 5 bases and J by 11 bases, with 13 bases between. The V gene's germline CDR1 is SEHNR and CDR2 FQNEAQ (reference sequence). The CDR3 sequence is CASSGDSRAQHF. DNA for the CDR3: TGTGCCAGCAGCGGGGACTCCCGGGCCCAGCATTTT.

The rearrangement joins TRBV20-1 to TRBJ2-5; maybe TRBD2 (5 bases). This CDR3 is 13 amino acids long. Trimming took 3 bases from V and 1 from J, leaving 9 bases between them. CDR1 and CDR2 from the germline V gene are DFQATT and SNEGSKA (reference sequence). CDR3 sequence reads: CSASVSGQETQYF. The CDR3 DNA reads as TGCAGTGCTAGCGTAAGCGGCCAAGAGACCCAGTACTTC.

This clonotype was seen only a few times. The chain joins TRBV9 to TRBJ1-2; a weak D match, TRBD1 (6 bases). Trimming took off 5 bases at V and 1 base at J, with 12 bases between the two ends. The germline V gene has CDR1 SGDLS and CDR2 YYNGEE. The CDR3 runs to 14 residues. The DNA for the CDR3 is TGTGCCAGCAGAGCCCAGGGGAATAACTATGGCTACACCTTC. It is translated as CASRAQGNNYGYTF.

The sample holds a few counts of this clonotype. The chain employs TRBV20-1 and TRBJ1-2; 7 positions match TRBD1. The CDR3 contains 15 residues. J gave up 6 bases and V 4 bases, and 14 bases lay outside the gene matches. CDR1 DFQATT and CDR2 SNEGSKA come from the germline V gene (reference sequence). This chain's CDR3 is CSANGWGQGVDGYTF. The CDR3 nucleotides are TGCAGTGCTAATGGTTGGGGGCAGGGGGTAGATGGCTACACCTTC.

This clonotype was seen repeatedly, ten times or more. This chain uses TRBV2 with TRBJ1-1; possible D gene TRBD1, 6 bases. CDR3 length: 13 amino acids. V shed 5 bases and J shed 5 bases, with 12 bases lying between them. In germline, CDR1 is SNHLY, CDR2 FYNNEI. CDR3: CASSTGPGTEAFF. CDR3 DNA: TGTGCCAGCAGTACAGGGCCTGGGACTGAAGCTTTCTTT.

This clonotype has a count of ten or more. This sequence joins TRBV28 and TRBJ2-7; 7 bases are a match to TRBD1. V shed 8 bases, J shed 6 bases, and the junction held 13 bases outside the gene matches. This CDR3 region has 14 residues. Germline V CDR1 and CDR2: MDHEN, SYDVKM. The CDR3 DNA reads as TGTGCCAGCGGGACCGGGACAGCCTCCGCCGAGCAGTACTTC. It specifies CASGTGTASAEQYF.

This clonotype was observed at least ten times. The rearrangement uses TRBV12-3 or TRBV12-4 and TRBJ2-2; TRBD2 is a possible D gene (6 bases). With 3 bases removed from V and 6 bases from J, the gap between germline ends came to 8 bases. The CDR3 is made up of 13 amino acids. The CDR3, as DNA: TGTGCCAGCAGTTTGTCGGGGGCCGGGGAGCTGTTTTTT. It encodes CASSLSGAGELFF.

A remark on this clonotype: A much larger clone lies a single base off, so this may be a read error. This chain uses TRBV11-2 with TRBJ2-1; D gene unclear. The CDR3 has 14 amino acids. CDR1 SGHAT and CDR2 FQNNGV come from the germline V gene. The V end lost 2 bases, the J end lost 9 bases, and 14 bases lay between the germline ends. The CDR3 sequence: CASSLSRANTEQFF. CDR3 nucleotides: TGTGCCAGCAGCTTAAGCCGGGCCAACACTGAGCAGTTCTTC.

This clonotype has at least ten counts. J is TRBJ2-1 and V is TRBV11-2, with D possibly TRBD2 on 6 matching bases. CDR1 and CDR2 (germline): SGHAT, FQNNGV. Deletions cut 1 base from V and 10 bases from J, with 11 bases between. The CDR3 runs to 13 residues. Written as DNA, the CDR3 is TGTGCCAGCAGCTTAGGGCTAGCGCGGGAGCAGTTCTTC. Translating it yields CASSLGLAREQFF.

This clonotype was seen at least ten times. The chain employs TRBV18 and TRBJ2-7, with 7 bases fitting TRBD2. The CDR3 extends over 14 amino acids. The trim removed 3 bases at V and 2 bases at J, leaving 4 bases unmatched. Germline CDR1 is KGHSH and CDR2 is LQKENI. The CDR3 DNA follows: TGTGCCAGCTCACCGTCGGCGGGAGCCTACGAGCAGTACTTC. It is translated as CASSPSAGAYEQYF.

Ten or more counts support this clonotype. Here the CDR3 DNA reads TGTGCCAGCAGTTACTCGAGTGCGGGACTAGGGGCTTTTGAGCAGTTCTTC. This sequence encodes CASSYSSAGLGAFEQFF. This chain connects TRBV6-5 to TRBJ2-1; 8 bases match TRBD2. The CDR3 runs 17 residues. The V gene's germline CDR1 is MNHEY and CDR2 SVGAGI. Trimming removed 0 bases from V and 9 bases from J; junction bases left unmatched: 13.

This clonotype was seen many times. J is TRBJ2-2 and V is TRBV18; D gene uncertain. The CDR3 is made up of 14 amino acids. The germline V and J ends were trimmed by 3 bases and 3 bases, with 8 bases remaining between them. Germline V CDR1 and CDR2: KGHSH, LQKENI. CDR3 in DNA: TGTGCCAGCTCACCTCTAGAGGACACCGGGGAGCTGTTTTTT. It yields the protein CASSPLEDTGELFF.

This clonotype was observed many times. V usage is TRBV30 and J usage is TRBJ1-3; TRBD1 might be the D (5 bases). The CDR3 totals 14 residues. Looked up from germline, CDR1 is GTSNPN and CDR2 is SVGIG (reference sequence). V lost 5 bases and J lost 0, with 11 bases in between. The CDR3 region has the DNA TGTGCCTGGGGGACTCCCAACTCTGGAAACACCATATATTTT. Translation: CAWGTPNSGNTIYF.

This clonotype was detected many times. The rearrangement uses TRBV20-1 and TRBJ2-1, with a possible D match to TRBD1 (6 bases). Germline-derived CDR1 and CDR2 are DFQATT and SNEGSKA (reference sequence). Between the trimmed V and J ends, which lost 0 bases and 5 bases, there was a span of 14 bases. The CDR3 is 15 residues long. The CDR3 DNA reads as TGCAGTGCTAGAGAACAGGGATTCATCAACAATGAGCAGTTCTTC. Its translation is CSAREQGFINNEQFF.

This clonotype was counted many times. This chain links TRBV11-2 with TRBJ1-2, with D uncertain. The germline CDR1 and CDR2 sequences are SGHAT and FQNNGV. The length of the CDR3 is 13 residues. Trimming cost V 5 bases and J 0 bases, with 7 bases left between them. The CDR3 sequence: CASSQLANYGYTF. The DNA for the CDR3 is TGTGCCAGCAGCCAGTTAGCTAACTATGGCTACACCTTC.

V is TRBV11-2 and J is TRBJ1-3, with D possibly TRBD1 on 5 matching bases. Germline CDR1 SGHAT, CDR2 FQNNGV. V dropped 5 bases and J dropped 9 bases, with 26 bases sitting between them. CDR3 length equals 17 residues. Here the CDR3 reads CASSRPLLQGIVGTIYF. The CDR3 DNA sequence: TGTGCCAGCAGCCGACCGCTTTTGCAGGGAATAGTCGGCACCATATATTTT.

J is TRBJ1-5 and V is TRBV12-3 or TRBV12-4; 7 bases align to TRBD1. V trimming: 5 bases; J trimming: 2 bases; junction bases outside the gene matches: 6. The CDR3 spans 15 residues. DNA of the CDR3: TGTGCCAGCAGTCGACAGGGATGGGGCAATCAGCCCCAGCATTTT. It translates to CASSRQGWGNQPQHF.

The chain links TRBV5-5 to TRBJ1-2; 10 bases align to TRBD1. Per the germline V gene, CDR1 is SGHKS and CDR2 is YYEKEE (reference sequence). V was clipped by 3 bases and J by 2 bases; unmatched bases: 4. The CDR3 spans 15 residues. DNA for the CDR3: TGTGCCAGCAGCTCGGCGGGACAGGGGAACTATGGCTACACCTTC. This codes for CASSSAGQGNYGYTF.

This clonotype was seen at least ten times. The chain has TRBV7-8 and TRBJ1-5; tentative D call: TRBD1 (5 bases). Trimming removed 5 bases from V and 3 bases from J, with 17 bases in between. This CDR3 contains 16 residues. Germline CDR1 is SGHVS and CDR2 is FQNEAQ. The CDR3 spells CASSHGRTDINQPQHF. Here the CDR3 DNA reads TGTGCCAGCAGCCACGGCCGGACGGACATCAATCAGCCCCAGCATTTT.

In its sample, this clonotype was seen many times. The chain couples TRBV20-1 to TRBJ2-3; D is undetermined. The CDR3 sequence is 13 residues long. With 1 base removed from V and 5 bases from J, the gap between germline ends came to 10 bases. Germline CDR1 and CDR2: DFQATT and SNEGSKA (reference sequence). The CDR3 DNA follows: TGCAGTGCTAGAGGTCGGTGGGGAGATACGCAGTATTTT. It yields the protein CSARGRWGDTQYF.